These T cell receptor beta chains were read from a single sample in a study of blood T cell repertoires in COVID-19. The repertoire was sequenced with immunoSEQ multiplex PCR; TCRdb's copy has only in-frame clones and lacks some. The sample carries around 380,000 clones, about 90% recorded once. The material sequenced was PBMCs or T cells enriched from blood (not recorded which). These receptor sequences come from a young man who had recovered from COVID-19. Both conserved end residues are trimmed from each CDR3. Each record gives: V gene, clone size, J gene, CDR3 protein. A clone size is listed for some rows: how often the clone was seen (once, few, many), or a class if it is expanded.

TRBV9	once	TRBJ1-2	ASSVDNGTLDRGPFYGYT
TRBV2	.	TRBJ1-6	ASSQGAGGSPLH
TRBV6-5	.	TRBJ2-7	ASRRQGTTPYEQY
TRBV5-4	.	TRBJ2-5	ASSSHLQGQETQY
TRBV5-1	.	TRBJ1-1	ASSSGQGFGAF
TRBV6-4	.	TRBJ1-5	ASSAQRPRGNQPQH
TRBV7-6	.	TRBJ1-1	ASSLGNRGYTEAF
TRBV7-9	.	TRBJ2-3	ASSFGGGPTDTQY
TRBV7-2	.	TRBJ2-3	ASSLTGGVVGDTQY
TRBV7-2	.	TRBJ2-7	ASSFRQSSYEQY
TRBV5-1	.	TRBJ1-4	ASSPTGTNEKLF
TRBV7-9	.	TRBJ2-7	ASSPARSYEQY
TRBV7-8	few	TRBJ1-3	ASSSNGLFSGNTIY
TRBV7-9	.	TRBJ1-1	ASSRDWGTDTEAF
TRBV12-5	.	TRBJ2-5	ASGLAGVETQY